This TCR beta chain was observed in a study of T cell responses to AZD1222 COVID-19 vaccine. Study-wide background: Researchers grouped second doses given at about 4 or about 12 weeks into one pool.

CDR3 length: 16 amino acids. Per the germline V gene, CDR1 is MNHEY and CDR2 is SVGAGI. V trimming: 0 bases; J trimming: 4 bases; junction bases outside the gene matches: 5. General study findings and limits: Donors were chiefly white British, with a greater number of females, and clonal diversity was perhaps underestimated.

Repertoires were generated with immunoSEQ multiplex PCR, while TCRdb's copy carries only in-frame clones and drops some. This table holds over 150,000 clones, 88% found once. On this clone itself: Antigen unknown.

Sequenced here: peripheral blood, sampled on day 0 of AZD1222 vaccination. This TCR was recovered from an adult in good health. The chain couples TRBV6-5 to TRBJ2-7; 11 bases match TRBD1. The DNA of the CDR3 is TGTGCCAGCAGTTACTCGGATGGACAGGGGGCTTACGAGCAGTACTTC. Its translation: CASSYSDGQGAYEQYF.